The 21 T cell receptor beta chains below were found in one sample sequenced in a study of blood T cells in healthy people across ages. The authors ran a second PCR of 7 to 11 cycles using a sample-barcoded 5' primer and a J-beta primer mix. A single record per CDR3 protein comes from TCRdb applying MiXCR to the 5' RACE reads. The table lists 650,000 to 950,000 distinct CDR3 sequences, under 45% of them singletons. Sequenced material: blood. Receptor source: a man aged 55 to 70 in good health.

Notes on this clonotype: A much larger clone differs from this one at a single base, so this may be a read error. This chain connects TRBV7-9 to TRBJ2-3; D is ambiguous. Trimming left V 7 bases short and J 2 bases short, with 10 bases between. Looked up from germline, CDR1 is SEHNR and CDR2 is FQNEAQ (reference sequence). The CDR3 loop spans 13 amino acids. DNA of the CDR3: TGTGCCAGCACCAGCTCTGCCACAGATACGCAGTATTTT. This gives the protein CASTSSATDTQYF. The full variable domain, with the rest looked up from reference TRBV7-9 and TRBJ2-3, is DTGVSQNPRHKITKRGQNVTFRCDPISEHNRLYWYRQTLGQGPEFLTYFQNEAQLEKSRLLSDRFSAERPKGSFSTLEIQRTEQGDSAMYLCASTSSATDTQYFGPGTRLTVL.

The chain combines TRBV9 with TRBJ1-4, with D possibly matching TRBD1 (5 bases). Per the germline V gene, CDR1 is SGDLS and CDR2 is YYNGEE. The V end lost 3 bases, the J end lost 8 bases, and 17 bases lay between the germline ends. The CDR3 spans 15 residues. The DNA of the CDR3 is TGTGCCAGCAGCGCCCATAAAGGGGCCGGGGAAAAACTGTTTTTT. This translates into CASSAHKGAGEKLFF.

The chain links TRBV14 to TRBJ2-5; TRBD1 might be the D (6 bases). Germline loops: CDR1 SGHDN, CDR2 FVKESK. V lost 4 bases and J lost 11, with 23 bases in between. The CDR3 has 15 residues. CDR3 bases: TGTGCCAGCAGCCCATTGGGACAAGGCCTCGATGAGCAGTACTTC. It codes for CASSPLGQGLDEQYF.

The chain employs TRBV3-1 and TRBJ2-2; 8 bases line up with TRBD1. Germline V gives CDR1 LGHDT, CDR2 YNNKEL (reference sequence). With 3 bases clipped from V and 3 bases from J, the junction kept 3 bases outside the gene matches. The CDR3 has 15 amino acids. The DNA of the CDR3 is TGTGCCAGCAGCCAGAGGACAGGGTACACCGGGGAGCTGTTTTTT. It translates to CASSQRTGYTGELFF.

The CDR3 protein is CSARPTGVNSYEQYF. The CDR3 DNA is TGCAGTGCTAGACCGACAGGAGTCAACTCCTACGAGCAGTACTTC. This rearrangement joins TRBV20-1 to TRBJ2-7, with a weak D call TRBD1 (6 bases). The V and J ends lost 2 bases and 0 bases respectively, with 14 bases between them. Germline CDR1 is DFQATT and CDR2 is SNEGSKA (reference sequence). The CDR3 covers 15 residues.

A few counts support this clonotype. The chain employs TRBV4-1 and TRBJ2-7, with 9 bases that match TRBD1. The CDR3 length is 16 residues. The germline CDR1 and CDR2 sequences are MGHRA and YSYEKL. The junction had 4 bases not matched to a gene; V was cut back by 0 bases and J by 1 base. The chain's CDR3 is CASSQDLGQGSYEQYF. In DNA form, the CDR3 reads TGCGCCAGCAGCCAAGACTTGGGACAGGGATCCTACGAGCAGTACTTC.

This clonotype appeared a few times. V usage is TRBV27 and J usage is TRBJ2-7; a possible D gene is TRBD2 (5 bases). The CDR3 contains 13 residues. Per germline, CDR1 MNHEY and CDR2 SMNVEV (reference sequence). V was cut by 6 bases and J by 4 bases, with 13 bases left in between. This CDR3 is CASSAFSGYEQYF. The CDR3 DNA reads TGTGCCAGCAGCGCCTTCTCGGGATACGAGCAGTACTTC.

This clonotype has just a few counts. The chain employs TRBV20-1 and TRBJ2-3; 9 bases are a match to TRBD1. Germline CDR1 is DFQATT and CDR2 is SNEGSKA (reference sequence). The V and J ends lost 2 bases and 6 bases, in that order; junction bases with no gene match: 9. This CDR3 comprises 15 residues. In nucleotides, the CDR3 is TGCAGTGCTAGAAGCCTGGACAGGGGTGGCGATACGCAGTATTTT. Its translation: CSARSLDRGGDTQYF.

This clonotype was found a few times. A much bigger clone sits one base away, suggesting this may be a read error. The chain employs TRBV20-1 and TRBJ2-1; 8 bases align to TRBD1. The length of the CDR3 is 13 residues. Germline V gene sequence: CDR1 DFQATT, CDR2 SNEGSKA (reference sequence). The V and J ends lost 6 bases and 13 bases, in that order; junction bases with no gene match: 14. In DNA form, the CDR3 reads TGCAGTGCCACGACCCAGGGGGCGGAGACCCAGTTCTTC. It codes for CSATTQGAETQFF.

This clonotype was seen only a few times. The CDR3, as DNA: TGTGCCAGTGACAGGGGAAACTATGGCTACACCTTC. Protein sequence: CASDRGNYGYTF. This chain links TRBV6-2 or TRBV6-3 with TRBJ1-2; TRBD1 agrees at 8 bases. The V gene end was trimmed by 9 bases and the J gene end by 2 bases; junction bases not matched to a gene: 2. CDR3 length: 12 residues. Germline assignment: CDR1 MNHEY and CDR2 SVGEGT.

In this sample, this clonotype turned up many times. The rearrangement uses TRBV4-1 and TRBJ1-2, with D possibly TRBD1 on 6 matching bases. CDR1 and CDR2 from the germline V gene are MGHRA and YSYEKL. V lost 7 bases, J lost 2 bases, and 17 bases lay in between. The length of the CDR3 is 15 residues. CDR3: CASTPNRDRNYGYTF. CDR3 bases: TGCGCCAGCACCCCGAACAGGGATCGGAACTATGGCTACACCTTC.

There are many counts of this clonotype. This rearrangement joins TRBV9 to TRBJ2-7; 11 positions agree with TRBD1. The CDR3 is 14 amino acids. From germline, CDR1 is SGDLS and CDR2 YYNGEE. After removal of 0 bases from V and 6 bases from J, the junction contained 2 bases not matched to a gene. The CDR3 spells CASSVVGTGGEQYF. Written as DNA, the CDR3 is TGTGCCAGCAGCGTAGTAGGGACAGGGGGCGAGCAGTACTTC.

This clonotype was recorded a few times. The CDR3: CASSFVSGSGANVLTF. The DNA of the CDR3 is TGTGCCAGCAGCTTCGTTTCCGGGTCTGGGGCCAACGTCCTGACTTTC. V and J are TRBV7-3 and TRBJ2-6; D ambiguous. With 3 bases removed from V and 1 base from J, the gap between germline ends came to 10 bases. CDR1 is SGHTA, CDR2 FQGTGA, per germline. This CDR3 region has 16 residues.

The chain carries TRBV9 and TRBJ1-2, with D unresolved. V lost 2 bases, J lost 8 bases, and 13 bases lay in between. Germline assignment: CDR1 SGDLS and CDR2 YYNGEE. The CDR3 is 13 residues long. The CDR3 protein is CASSVLQRSGYTF. CDR3 coding DNA: TGTGCCAGCAGCGTCCTACAGAGATCCGGCTACACCTTC.

This clonotype has more than one count but fewer than ten. V is TRBV6-5 and J is TRBJ1-6; perhaps TRBD1 as D (5 bases). Looked up from germline, CDR1 is MNHEY and CDR2 is SVGAGI. The germline V and J ends were trimmed by 7 bases and 7 bases, with 17 bases remaining between them. The CDR3 is 15 amino acids. DNA of the CDR3: TGTGCCAGCAACGTTCACGGGACGGCGAATTCACCCCTCCACTTT. Amino acids: CASNVHGTANSPLHF.

Here the CDR3 reads CASSYSEGQPQHF. DNA of the CDR3: TGTGCCAGCAGTTACTCTGAAGGTCAGCCCCAGCATTTT. The J gene is TRBJ1-5, the V gene TRBV6-5, with unresolved D. CDR3 length equals 13 residues. The germline gives CDR1 MNHEY, CDR2 SVGAGI. The V and J ends lost 0 bases and 6 bases respectively, with 6 bases between them.

DNA of the CDR3: TGTGCCAGCCAACAGGGCTCCTACAATGAGCAGTTCTTC. It encodes CASQQGSYNEQFF. This chain joins TRBV12-3 or TRBV12-4 and TRBJ2-1; D possibly corresponds to TRBD1 (6 bases). The CDR3 is made up of 13 amino acids. V was clipped by 8 bases and J by 0 bases, with 8 bases between them.

This clonotype has a handful of counts. V is TRBV6-5 and J is TRBJ1-1, with TRBD1 matching 9 bases. The CDR3 is made up of 15 amino acids. V trimming: 4 bases; J trimming: 2 bases; junction bases outside the gene matches: 5. Germline V gives CDR1 MNHEY, CDR2 SVGAGI. Here the CDR3 reads CASSFLDRGNTEAFF. CDR3 nucleotide sequence: TGTGCCAGCAGTTTCCTGGACAGGGGAAACACTGAAGCTTTCTTT.

The rearrangement joins TRBV6-5 to TRBJ1-1, with D hard to call. CDR1 is MNHEY, CDR2 SVGAGI, per germline. With 5 bases removed from V and 0 bases from J, the gap between germline ends came to 16 bases. The CDR3 runs 16 residues. CDR3 coding DNA: TGTGCCAGCAGTCGCCGTTTAGGGCGGCTGAACACTGAAGCTTTCTTT. Translation gives CASSRRLGRLNTEAFF.

CDR3 DNA sequence: TGCGCCAGCAGGCCTAGGAATACAGATACGCAGTATTTT. Protein product: CASRPRNTDTQYF. The rearrangement joins TRBV5-1 to TRBJ2-3, with D uncertain. The CDR3 totals 13 residues. Germline V CDR1 and CDR2: SGHRS, YFSETQ. Trimming left V 5 bases short and J 3 bases short, with 10 bases between.

This clonotype has only a few counts. V and J are TRBV7-2 and TRBJ2-3, with 8 bases lining up with TRBD2. J lost 3 bases, V lost 1 base, and 18 bases had no gene match. Per the germline V gene, CDR1 is SGHTA and CDR2 is FQGNSA. The CDR3 runs to 20 residues. CDR3 in amino acids: CASSLGMKAGGPSGTDTQYF. The DNA for the CDR3 is TGTGCCAGCAGCTTAGGAATGAAGGCGGGGGGCCCGTCGGGGACAGATACGCAGTATTTT.